These 14 T cell receptor beta chains share one sample of origin, sequenced in a study of beta chain features in type 1 diabetes. Every bit of the isolated RNA underwent reverse transcription, so sequencing read expressed TCRB transcripts. The repertoire was sequenced with immunoSEQ multiplex PCR; TCRdb's copy has only in-frame clones and lacks some. This table holds fewer than 300,000 clones, about 20% found once. Notes on the study in general: TCRB CDR3s from Type 1 diabetes patients were moderately but significantly shorter in all four CD4+ subsets.

These receptors are not linked to any known antigen. The sample taken for sequencing was naive CD4+ T cells from blood. The receptor source for this set is a woman in her thirties or forties with type 1 diabetes.

This clone was seen only a few times. J is TRBJ2-7 and V is TRBV7-2, with 8 bases that match TRBD1. Per germline, CDR1 SGHTA and CDR2 FQGNSA. V shed 4 bases and J 1 base; nucleotides not matched to a gene: 6. The CDR3 contains 15 residues. This CDR3 reads CASSSGQGASYEQYF. In DNA form, the CDR3 reads TGTGCCAGCAGCTCAGGGCAGGGGGCTTCCTACGAGCAGTACTTC. Combining the CDR3 with reference TRBV7-2 and TRBJ2-7 gives the whole variable domain GAGVSQSPSNKVTEKGKDVELRCDPISGHTALYWYRQSLGQGLEFLIYFQGNSAPDKSGLPSDRFSAERTGGSVSTLTIQRTQQEDSAVYLCASSSGQGASYEQYFGPGTRLTVT.

This clone was seen more than once but under ten times. The chain is built from TRBV19 and TRBJ2-5; tentatively, D is TRBD2 (6 bases). This CDR3 is built from 16 residues. CDR1 and CDR2 (germline): LNHDA, SQIVND (reference sequence). The germline V and J ends were trimmed by 4 bases and 0 bases, with 15 bases remaining between them. The CDR3 DNA follows: TGTGCCAGTAGTAAAGCGGGTGGAGGGAACCAAGAGACCCAGTACTTC. Protein product: CASSKAGGGNQETQYF.

The chain combines TRBV29-1 with TRBJ1-1; D might be TRBD1 (5 bases). V was cut by 5 bases and J by 1 base, with 8 bases left in between. The CDR3 loop spans 12 amino acids. Per germline, CDR1 SQVTM and CDR2 ANQGSEA. CDR3 region: CSVQGANTEAFF. The CDR3 DNA sequence: TGCAGCGTTCAAGGGGCGAACACTGAAGCTTTCTTT.

This clone showed up just a few times. CDR3 nucleotides: TGTGCCAGCATCCCGCCTGGGACAGGGAACACCGGGGAGCTGTTTTTT. Protein product: CASIPPGTGNTGELFF. The chain employs TRBV7-9 and TRBJ2-2, with 8 bases aligning to TRBD1. Germline V gene lookup returns CDR1 SEHNR and CDR2 FQNEAQ (reference sequence). The CDR3 is 16 residues long. The J segment lost 1 base and the V segment lost 7 bases, leaving 8 bases of the junction unmatched.

V gene TRBV6-6 combines with J gene TRBJ2-4; no clear D. The germline V and J ends were trimmed by 0 bases and 8 bases, with 14 bases remaining between them. Germline V CDR1 and CDR2: MNHNY, SVGAGI (reference sequence). The CDR3 totals 15 residues. CDR3 loop: CASSYSTVGQDIQYF. The DNA for the CDR3 is TGTGCCAGCAGTTACTCGACCGTGGGCCAGGACATTCAGTACTTC.

A few counts support this clone. This chain joins TRBV25-1 and TRBJ2-1; 11 bases agree with TRBD2. Germline V CDR1 and CDR2: MGHDK, SYGVNS. This CDR3 region has 16 residues. Trimming cost V 4 bases and J 4 bases; bases outside gene matches: 6. The CDR3 coding sequence is TGTGCCAGCAGTGCCCTAGCGGGAGGCTTATACAATGAGCAGTTCTTC. It translates to CASSALAGGLYNEQFF. Complete variable domain (other parts from reference TRBV25-1 and TRBJ2-1): EADIYQTPRYLVIGTGKKITLECSQTMGHDKMYWYQQDPGMELHLIHYSYGVNSTEKGDLSSESTVSRIRTEHFPLTLESARPSHTSQYLCASSALAGGLYNEQFFGPGTRLTVL.

The chain carries TRBV10-3 and TRBJ2-3, with a weak D call TRBD1 (6 bases). Trimming cost V 3 bases and J 4 bases, with 11 bases left between them. This CDR3 has 14 amino acids. The germline gives CDR1 ENHRY, CDR2 SYGVKD. CDR3 sequence reads: CAISEPQGPDTQYF. The CDR3 coding sequence is TGTGCCATCAGTGAACCACAGGGACCAGATACGCAGTATTTT.

The sample holds a few counts of this clone. V and J are TRBV29-1 and TRBJ1-2; 8 bases fit TRBD1. Germline V gene lookup returns CDR1 SQVTM and CDR2 ANQGSEA. The CDR3 covers 13 residues. Trimming at V came to 3 bases and at J to 7 bases, leaving 7 bases not matched to a gene. The CDR3 sequence is CSVEDRDSRGYTF. CDR3 DNA: TGCAGCGTTGAGGACAGGGATTCTCGTGGCTACACCTTC.

In this sample, this clone turned up a few times. CDR3 residues: CASSWGLADQETQYF. CDR3 nucleotide sequence: TGCGCCAGCAGCTGGGGACTAGCGGATCAAGAGACCCAGTACTTC. The chain recombines TRBV5-1 with TRBJ2-5, with 11 bases aligning to TRBD2. Losses at the gene ends were 3 bases for V and 2 bases for J; bases not matched to a gene: 3. The length of the CDR3 is 15 residues. Germline lookup yields CDR1 SGHRS and CDR2 YFSETQ.

The rearrangement joins TRBV29-1 to TRBJ2-7; 9 nucleotides align to TRBD1. V dropped 5 bases and J dropped 1; count of bases not matched to a gene: 6. Germline V gives CDR1 SQVTM, CDR2 ANQGSEA. The CDR3 extends over 14 amino acids. In DNA, the CDR3 is TGCAGCGTTTTCCCCGGGACAGGGTCCTACGAGCAGTACTTC. Translating it yields CSVFPGTGSYEQYF.

This sequence joins TRBV14 and TRBJ1-1; no clear D gene. Germline lookup yields CDR1 SGHDN and CDR2 FVKESK. The CDR3 is made up of 13 amino acids. The germline V and J ends were trimmed by 0 bases and 3 bases, with 5 bases remaining between them. The DNA of the CDR3 is TGTGCCAGCAGCCAAGAATCGTACACTGAAGCTTTCTTT. As protein: CASSQESYTEAFF.

This clone was seen a few times. The rearrangement links TRBV2 to TRBJ2-5; 9 bases fit TRBD2. The CDR3 contains 15 residues. The V gene end was trimmed by 8 bases and the J gene end by 4 bases; junction bases not matched to a gene: 11. CDR1 and CDR2 (germline): SNHLY, FYNNEI. The CDR3 sequence: CASVDPSGGRETQYF. In DNA form, the CDR3 reads TGTGCCAGCGTTGACCCGAGCGGGGGGCGAGAGACCCAGTACTTC.

The table lists this clone with a few counts. Other nucleotide sequences from this sample produce the same CDR3. The chain couples TRBV6-5 to TRBJ2-3; D gene uncertain. The germline V and J ends were trimmed by 5 bases and 6 bases, with 6 bases remaining between them. The CDR3 extends over 11 amino acids. CDR1 and CDR2 from the germline V gene are MNHEY and SVGAGI. The CDR3 region has the DNA TGTGCCAGCAGTCCCGGGGATACGCAGTATTTT. It encodes CASSPGDTQYF.

The chain is built from TRBV6-5 and TRBJ2-5, with 8 positions matching TRBD2. V gave up 2 bases and J gave up 7 bases; unmatched junction bases: 9. This CDR3 is built from 15 residues. Germline V gene data show CDR1 as MNHEY and CDR2 as SVGAGI. The CDR3 nucleotides are TGTGCCAGCAGTTACGATACTAGCGGTGCTGGGACCCAGTACTTC. Protein sequence: CASSYDTSGAGTQYF.